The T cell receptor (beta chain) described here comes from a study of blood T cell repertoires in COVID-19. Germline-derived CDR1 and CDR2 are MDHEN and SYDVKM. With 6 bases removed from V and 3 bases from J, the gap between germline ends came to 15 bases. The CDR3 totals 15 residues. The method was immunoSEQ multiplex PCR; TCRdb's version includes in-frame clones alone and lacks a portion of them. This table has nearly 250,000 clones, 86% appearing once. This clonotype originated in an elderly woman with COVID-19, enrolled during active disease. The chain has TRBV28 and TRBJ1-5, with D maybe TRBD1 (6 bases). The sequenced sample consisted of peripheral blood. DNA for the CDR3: TGTGCCAGCAGCTCCGGGGGGGGCAACAATCAGCCCCAGCATTTT. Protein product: CASSSGGGNNQPQHF.